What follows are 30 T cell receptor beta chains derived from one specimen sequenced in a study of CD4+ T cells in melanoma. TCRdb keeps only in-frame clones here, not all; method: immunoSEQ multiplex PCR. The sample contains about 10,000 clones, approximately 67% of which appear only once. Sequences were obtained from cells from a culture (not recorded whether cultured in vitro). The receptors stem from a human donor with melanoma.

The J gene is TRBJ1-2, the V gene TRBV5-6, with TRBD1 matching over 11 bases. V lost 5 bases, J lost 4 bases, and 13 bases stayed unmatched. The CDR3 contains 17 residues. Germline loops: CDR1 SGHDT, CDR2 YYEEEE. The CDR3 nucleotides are TGTGCCAGCAGTCCAAGGACAGGGGGCAAATCGTCCTATGGCTACACCTTC. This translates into CASSPRTGGKSSYGYTF.

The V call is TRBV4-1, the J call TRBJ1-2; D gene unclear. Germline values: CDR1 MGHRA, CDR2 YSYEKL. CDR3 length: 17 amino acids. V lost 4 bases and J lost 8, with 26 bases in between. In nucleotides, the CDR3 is TGCGCCAGCAGCCCTGGAGTCAGTAGCCAAAGCCGTGAGGGCTACACCTTC. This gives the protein CASSPGVSSQSREGYTF.

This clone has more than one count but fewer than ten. The CDR3 coding sequence is TGTGCCAGCAGCTTAGGGGACAGCCGTTATGGCTACACCTTC. Amino acids: CASSLGDSRYGYTF. The chain has TRBV7-2 and TRBJ1-2, with TRBD1 matching over 7 bases. The V and J ends lost 1 base and 5 bases, in that order; junction bases with no gene match: 4. This CDR3 comprises 14 residues. Germline V lookup: CDR1 SGHTA, CDR2 FQGNSA.

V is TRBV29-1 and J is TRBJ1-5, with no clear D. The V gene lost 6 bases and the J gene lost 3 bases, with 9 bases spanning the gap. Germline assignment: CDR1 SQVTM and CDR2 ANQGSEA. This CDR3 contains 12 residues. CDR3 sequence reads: CSVKIYNQPQHF. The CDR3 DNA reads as TGCAGCGTCAAGATATACAATCAGCCCCAGCATTTT.

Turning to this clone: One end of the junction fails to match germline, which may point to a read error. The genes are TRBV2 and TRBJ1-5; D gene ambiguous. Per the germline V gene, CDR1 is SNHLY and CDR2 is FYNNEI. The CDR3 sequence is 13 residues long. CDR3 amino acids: CASSEERNQPQHF. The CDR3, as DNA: TGTGCCAGTAGTGAGGAGAGAAATCAGCCCCAGCATTTT.

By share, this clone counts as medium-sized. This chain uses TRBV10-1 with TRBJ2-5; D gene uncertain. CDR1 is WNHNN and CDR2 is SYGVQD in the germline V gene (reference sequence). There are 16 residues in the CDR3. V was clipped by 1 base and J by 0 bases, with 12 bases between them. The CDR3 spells CASSEFTNSYQETQYF. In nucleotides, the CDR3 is TGCGCCAGCAGTGAGTTTACTAACAGTTACCAAGAGACCCAGTACTTC.

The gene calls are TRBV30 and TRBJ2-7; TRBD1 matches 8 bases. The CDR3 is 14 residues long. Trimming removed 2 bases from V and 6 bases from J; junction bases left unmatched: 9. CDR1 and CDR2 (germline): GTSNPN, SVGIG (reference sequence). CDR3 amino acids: CAWSRWTGMSEQYF. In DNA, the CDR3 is TGTGCCTGGAGTCGATGGACAGGGATGAGCGAGCAGTACTTC.

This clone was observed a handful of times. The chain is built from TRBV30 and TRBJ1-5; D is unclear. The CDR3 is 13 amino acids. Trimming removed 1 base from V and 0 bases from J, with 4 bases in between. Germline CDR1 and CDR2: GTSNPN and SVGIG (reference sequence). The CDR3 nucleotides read TGTGCCTGGAGTGCGGGTAGCAATCAGCCCCAGCATTTT. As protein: CAWSAGSNQPQHF.

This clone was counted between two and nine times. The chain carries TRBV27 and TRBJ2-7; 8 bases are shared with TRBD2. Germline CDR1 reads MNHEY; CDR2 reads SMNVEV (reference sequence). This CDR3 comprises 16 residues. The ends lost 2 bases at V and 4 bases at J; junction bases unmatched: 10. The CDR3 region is CASSLRRGLAGYEQYF. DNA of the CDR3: TGTGCCAGCAGTTTACGGCGGGGGCTAGCGGGTTACGAGCAGTACTTC.

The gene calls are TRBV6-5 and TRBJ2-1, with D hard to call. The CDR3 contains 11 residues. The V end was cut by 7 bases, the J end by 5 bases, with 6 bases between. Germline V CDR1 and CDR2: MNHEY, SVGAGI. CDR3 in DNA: TGTGCCAGCACCGCTAACAATGAGCAGTTCTTC. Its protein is CASTANNEQFF.

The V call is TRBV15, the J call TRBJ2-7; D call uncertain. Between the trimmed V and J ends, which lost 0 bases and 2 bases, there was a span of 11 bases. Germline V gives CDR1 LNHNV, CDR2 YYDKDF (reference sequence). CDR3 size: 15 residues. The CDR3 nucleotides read TGTGCCACCAGCAGAGACGGGCACCTCGCCTACGAGCAGTACTTC. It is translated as CATSRDGHLAYEQYF.

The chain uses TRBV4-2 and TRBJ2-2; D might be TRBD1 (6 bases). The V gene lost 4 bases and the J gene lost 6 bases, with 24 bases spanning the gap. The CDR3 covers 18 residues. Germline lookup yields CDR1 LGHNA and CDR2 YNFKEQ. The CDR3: CASSPVLWGLMVAGELFF. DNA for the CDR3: TGTGCCAGCAGCCCCGTATTGTGGGGGCTAATGGTGGCCGGGGAGCTGTTTTTT.

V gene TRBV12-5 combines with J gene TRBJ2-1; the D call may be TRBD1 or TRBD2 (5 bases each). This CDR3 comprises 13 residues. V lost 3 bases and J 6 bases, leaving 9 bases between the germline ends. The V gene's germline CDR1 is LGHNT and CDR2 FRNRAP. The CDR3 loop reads CASGFRGRNEQFF. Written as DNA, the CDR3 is TGTGCTAGTGGTTTTCGGGGCCGCAATGAGCAGTTCTTC. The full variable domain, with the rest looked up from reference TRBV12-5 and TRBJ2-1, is DARVTQTPRHKVTEMGQEVTMRCQPILGHNTVFWYRQTMMQGLELLAYFRNRAPLDDSGMPKDRFSAEMPDATLATLKIQPSEPRDSAVYFCASGFRGRNEQFFGPGTRLTVL.

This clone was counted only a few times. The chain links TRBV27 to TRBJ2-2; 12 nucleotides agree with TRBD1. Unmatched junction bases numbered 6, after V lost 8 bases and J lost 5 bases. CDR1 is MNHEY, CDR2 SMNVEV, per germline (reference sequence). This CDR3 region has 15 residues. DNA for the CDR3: TGTGCCAGCCGGGACAGGGGGCGGGGGACCGGGGAGCTGTTTTTT. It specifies CASRDRGRGTGELFF.

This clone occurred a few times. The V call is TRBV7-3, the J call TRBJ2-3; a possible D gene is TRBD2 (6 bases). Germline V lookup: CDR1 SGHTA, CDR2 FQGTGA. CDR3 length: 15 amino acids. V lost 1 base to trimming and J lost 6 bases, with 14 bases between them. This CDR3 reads CASSLRGVSRDTQYF. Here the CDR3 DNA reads TGTGCCAGCAGCTTAAGGGGGGTAAGCAGGGATACGCAGTATTTT.

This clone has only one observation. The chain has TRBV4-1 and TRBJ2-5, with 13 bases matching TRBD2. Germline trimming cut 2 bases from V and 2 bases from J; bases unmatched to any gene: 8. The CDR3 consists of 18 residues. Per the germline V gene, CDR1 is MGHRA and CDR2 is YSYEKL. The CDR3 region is CASSQITSGGAGQETQYF. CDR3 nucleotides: TGCGCCAGCAGCCAAATCACTAGCGGGGGGGCCGGGCAAGAGACCCAGTACTTC.

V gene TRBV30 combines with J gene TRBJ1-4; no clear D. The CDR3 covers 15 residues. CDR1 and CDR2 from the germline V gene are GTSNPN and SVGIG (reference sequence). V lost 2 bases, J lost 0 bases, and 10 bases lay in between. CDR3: CAWSSYFATNEKLFF. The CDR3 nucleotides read TGTGCCTGGAGTTCATACTTCGCAACTAATGAAAAACTGTTTTTT.

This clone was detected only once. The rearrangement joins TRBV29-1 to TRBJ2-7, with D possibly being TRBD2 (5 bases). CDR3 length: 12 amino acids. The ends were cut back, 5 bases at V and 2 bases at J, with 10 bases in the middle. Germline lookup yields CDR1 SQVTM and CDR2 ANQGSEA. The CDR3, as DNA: TGCAGCGTTCGACCCGGGGCCTACGAGCAGTACTTC. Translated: CSVRPGAYEQYF.

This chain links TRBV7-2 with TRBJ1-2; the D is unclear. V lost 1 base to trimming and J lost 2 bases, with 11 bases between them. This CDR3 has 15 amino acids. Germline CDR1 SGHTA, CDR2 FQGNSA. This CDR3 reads CASSLDNGRNYGYTF. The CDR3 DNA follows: TGTGCCAGCAGCTTAGATAACGGCCGAAACTATGGCTACACCTTC.

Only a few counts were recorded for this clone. The CDR3 sequence: CASSERAVTGELFF. The DNA for the CDR3 is TGTGCCAGCAGCGAACGGGCCGTCACCGGGGAGCTGTTTTTT. V and J are TRBV11-2 and TRBJ2-2; no reliable D call. Germline V gene sequence: CDR1 SGHAT, CDR2 FQNNGV. V gave up 5 bases and J gave up 4 bases, with 11 bases separating them. The CDR3 has 14 amino acids.

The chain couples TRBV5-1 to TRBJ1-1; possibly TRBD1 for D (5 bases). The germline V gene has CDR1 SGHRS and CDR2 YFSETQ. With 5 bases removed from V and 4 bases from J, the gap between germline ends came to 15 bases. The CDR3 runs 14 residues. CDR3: CASSLTAFVTEAFF. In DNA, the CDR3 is TGCGCCAGCAGTTTGACAGCTTTTGTCACTGAAGCTTTCTTT.

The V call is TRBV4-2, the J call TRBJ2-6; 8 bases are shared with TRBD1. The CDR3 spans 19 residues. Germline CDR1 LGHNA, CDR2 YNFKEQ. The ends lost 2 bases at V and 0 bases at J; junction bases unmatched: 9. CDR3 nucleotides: TGTGCCAGCAGCCAATCACGACCAGGGGGCTCCTCTGGGGCCAACGTCCTGACTTTC. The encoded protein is CASSQSRPGGSSGANVLTF.

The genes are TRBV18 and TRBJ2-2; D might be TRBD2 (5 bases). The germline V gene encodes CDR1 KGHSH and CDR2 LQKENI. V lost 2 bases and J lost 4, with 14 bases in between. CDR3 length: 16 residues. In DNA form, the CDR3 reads TGTGCCAGCTCACCATCTTTACGGGGAGCCACCGGGGAGCTGTTTTTT. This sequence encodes CASSPSLRGATGELFF.

The chain's CDR3 is CAISDWQGGTEAFF. The CDR3 DNA sequence: TGTGCCATCAGTGATTGGCAGGGGGGCACTGAAGCTTTCTTT. This chain connects TRBV10-3 to TRBJ1-1; TRBD1 matches 7 bases. The germline V gene has CDR1 ENHRY and CDR2 SYGVKD. CDR3 length equals 14 residues. The J segment lost 4 bases and the V segment lost 3 bases, leaving 5 bases of the junction unmatched.

CDR3 nucleotide sequence: TGTGCCAGCAGCTTTCAGGGATTACTGAACACTGAAGCTTTCTTT. It is translated as CASSFQGLLNTEAFF. The chain has TRBV5-6 and TRBJ1-1; a possible D gene is TRBD1 (5 bases). CDR3 size: 15 residues. V was clipped by 2 bases and J by 0 bases, with 11 bases between them. Per the germline V gene, CDR1 is SGHDT and CDR2 is YYEEEE.

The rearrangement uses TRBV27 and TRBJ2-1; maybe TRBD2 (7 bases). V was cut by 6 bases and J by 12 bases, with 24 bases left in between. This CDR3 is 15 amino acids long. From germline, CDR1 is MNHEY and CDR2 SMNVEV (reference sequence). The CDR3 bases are TGTGCCAGCAGCCCCACGCTATGGGGGGGCATGCGGCAGTTCTTC. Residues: CASSPTLWGGMRQFF.

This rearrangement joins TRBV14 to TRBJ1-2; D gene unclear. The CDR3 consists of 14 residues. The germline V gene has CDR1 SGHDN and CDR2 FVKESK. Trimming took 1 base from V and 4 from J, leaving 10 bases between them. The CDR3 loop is CASSQVAASYGYTF. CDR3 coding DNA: TGTGCCAGCAGCCAAGTTGCCGCTAGCTATGGCTACACCTTC.

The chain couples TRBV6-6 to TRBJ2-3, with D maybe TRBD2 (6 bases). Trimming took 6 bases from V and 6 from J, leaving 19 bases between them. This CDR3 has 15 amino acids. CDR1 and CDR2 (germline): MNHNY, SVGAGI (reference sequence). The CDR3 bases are TGTGCCAGCAGACCCGCGGGGATCGGGGCGGATACGCAGTATTTT. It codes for CASRPAGIGADTQYF.

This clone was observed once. CDR3 coding DNA: TGTGCCAGCAGCTTCAACGGGGGGGCCAGTAATGAGCAGTTCTTC. Amino acids: CASSFNGGASNEQFF. The chain recombines TRBV11-2 with TRBJ2-1, with TRBD2 identical over 8 bases. Trimming cost V 3 bases and J 7 bases; bases outside gene matches: 8. Germline V gene data show CDR1 as SGHAT and CDR2 as FQNNGV. The CDR3 has 15 amino acids.

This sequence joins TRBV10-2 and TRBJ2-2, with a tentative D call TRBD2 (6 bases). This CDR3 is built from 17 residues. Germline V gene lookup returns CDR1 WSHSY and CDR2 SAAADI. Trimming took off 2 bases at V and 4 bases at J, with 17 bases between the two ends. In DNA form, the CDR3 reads TGCGCCAGCAGTGAGATTGGAGGGCCCCGGGGCACCGGGGAGCTGTTTTTT. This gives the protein CASSEIGGPRGTGELFF.